This T cell receptor (beta chain) was captured in a study of cytomegalovirus exposure and HLA in healthy donors. PCR was performed using 60 Vbeta and 13 Jbeta primers. Assay: immunoSEQ multiplex PCR; the TCRdb copy retains only in-frame clones and omits some. The sample consists of some 200,000 clones, around three quarters of them appearing once. To note about this clone: Its antigen is currently unknown.

Germline CDR1 GTSNPN, CDR2 SVGIG (reference sequence). CDR3 length: 15 amino acids. J lost 8 bases, V lost 5 bases, and 15 bases had no gene match. Points from the study as a whole: Earlier analysis found most TCR beta V segments productive about 87% or about 30% of the time. The classifier reportedly diagnosed cytomegalovirus status with high specificity and sensitivity. Association of a missense DCLRE1C variant with TCR beta V- and J-gene trimming was reported in a later analysis. Most TCR sequences proved rare, with some public TCRs found in many donors.

V usage is TRBV30 and J usage is TRBJ1-1; 9 positions agree with TRBD1. Specimen: PBMCs. The source of this sequence is a woman in her twenties or thirties in good health and CMV-seropositive. The CDR3 is CAWGRGTGSPTEAFF. CDR3 sequence (DNA): TGTGCCTGGGGGAGGGGGACAGGGTCCCCCACCGAAGCTTTCTTT.